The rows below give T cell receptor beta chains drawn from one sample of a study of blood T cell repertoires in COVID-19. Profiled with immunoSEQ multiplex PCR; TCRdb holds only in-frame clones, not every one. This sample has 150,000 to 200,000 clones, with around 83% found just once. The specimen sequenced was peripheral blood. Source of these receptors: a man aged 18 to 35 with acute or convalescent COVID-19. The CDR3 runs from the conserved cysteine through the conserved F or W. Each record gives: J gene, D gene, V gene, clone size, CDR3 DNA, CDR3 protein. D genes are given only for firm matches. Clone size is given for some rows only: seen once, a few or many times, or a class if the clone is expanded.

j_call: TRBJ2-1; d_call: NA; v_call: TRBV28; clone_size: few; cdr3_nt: TGTGCCAGCAGCTCCCCCGGGACACAGTCTCGGAATGAGCAGTTCTTC; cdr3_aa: CASSSPGTQSRNEQFF
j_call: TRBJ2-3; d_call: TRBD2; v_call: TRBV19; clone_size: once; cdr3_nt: TGTGCCAGTAGTCACAGCGGGGGGATCTCAGATACGCAGTATTTT; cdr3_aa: CASSHSGGISDTQYF
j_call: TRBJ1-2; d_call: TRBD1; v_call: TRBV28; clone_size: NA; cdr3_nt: TGTGCCATCGGGACAGGGAGTCGCGGCTATGGCTACACCTTC; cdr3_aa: CAIGTGSRGYGYTF
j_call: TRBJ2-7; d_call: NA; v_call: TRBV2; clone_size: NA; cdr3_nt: TGTGCCAGCAGTGAAAAGGAGGTACTCTACGAGCAGTACTTC; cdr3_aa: CASSEKEVLYEQYF
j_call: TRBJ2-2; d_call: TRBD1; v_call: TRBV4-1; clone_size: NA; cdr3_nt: TGCGCCAGCAGCGGCGGGGACAGGGACACCGGGGAGCTGTTTTTT; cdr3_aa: CASSGGDRDTGELFF
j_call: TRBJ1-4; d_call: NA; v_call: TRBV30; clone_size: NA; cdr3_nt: TGTGCCTGGAGTGTCTCAGGAGGCGGACTGTTTTTT; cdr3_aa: CAWSVSGGGLFF
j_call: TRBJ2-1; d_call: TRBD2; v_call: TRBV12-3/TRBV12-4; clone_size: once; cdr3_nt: TGTGCCAGCAGCCACGGGGGGGTTGAGCAGTTCTTC; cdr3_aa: CASSHGGVEQFF
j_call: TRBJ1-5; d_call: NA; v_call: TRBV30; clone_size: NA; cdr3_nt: TGTGCCTGGAGTCGGGCAGGGAGGAGCAATCAGCCCCAGCATTTT; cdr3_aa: CAWSRAGRSNQPQHF
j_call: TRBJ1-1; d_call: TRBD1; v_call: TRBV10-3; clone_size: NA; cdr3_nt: TGTGCCATCAGTGAGTCTGGGGGCAGGGGGAAGAACACTGAAGCTTTCTTT; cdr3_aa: CAISESGGRGKNTEAFF
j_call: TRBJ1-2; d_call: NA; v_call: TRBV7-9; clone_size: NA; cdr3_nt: TGTGCCAGCAGCTTAGTCTCGGGAGCTAACTATGGCTACACCTTC; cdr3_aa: CASSLVSGANYGYTF
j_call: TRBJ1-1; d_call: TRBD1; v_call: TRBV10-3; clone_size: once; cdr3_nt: TGTGCCATCAGTGAGTCTGACAGGGGGCGGACTGAAGCTTTCTTT; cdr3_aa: CAISESDRGRTEAFF
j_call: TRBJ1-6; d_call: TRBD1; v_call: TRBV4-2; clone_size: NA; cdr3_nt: TGTGCCAGCAGCCAACCAGGACAGGGCGATGGTTCACCCCTCCACTTT; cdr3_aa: CASSQPGQGDGSPLHF
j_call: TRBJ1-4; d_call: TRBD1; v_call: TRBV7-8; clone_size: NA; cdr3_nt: TGTGCCAGCAGCAAGCTAGGACAGGGGGGAGAAAAACTGTTTTTT; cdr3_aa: CASSKLGQGGEKLFF
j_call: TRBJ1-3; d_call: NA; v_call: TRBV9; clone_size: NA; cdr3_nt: TGTGCCAGCAGCCGAGGAAGCTCTGGAAACACCATATATTTT; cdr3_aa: CASSRGSSGNTIYF
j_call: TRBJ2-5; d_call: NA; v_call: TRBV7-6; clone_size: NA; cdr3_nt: TGTGCCAGCAGCTTAGGGTTCGGGGTAAAAGAGACCCAGTACTTC; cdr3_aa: CASSLGFGVKETQYF
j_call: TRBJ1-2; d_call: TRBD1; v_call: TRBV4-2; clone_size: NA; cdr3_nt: TGTGCCAGCAGCCAAGGGGCCGGGACAGGGGTTGGCTACACCTTC; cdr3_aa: CASSQGAGTGVGYTF
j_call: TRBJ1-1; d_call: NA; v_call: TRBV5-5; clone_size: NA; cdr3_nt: TGTGCCAGCAGCTTGGGGGCAGGGTCAGGGACTGAAGCTTTCTTT; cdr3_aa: CASSLGAGSGTEAFF
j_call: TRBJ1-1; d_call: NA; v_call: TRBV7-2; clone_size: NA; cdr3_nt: TGTCCCGAGGCGGGGCAGTTCACTGAAGCTTTCTTT; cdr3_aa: CPEAGQFTEAFF
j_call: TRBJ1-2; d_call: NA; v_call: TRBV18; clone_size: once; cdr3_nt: TGTGCCAGCTCACCAAGCAGGGGAGGGCTGAACTATGGCTACACCTTC; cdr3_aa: CASSPSRGGLNYGYTF
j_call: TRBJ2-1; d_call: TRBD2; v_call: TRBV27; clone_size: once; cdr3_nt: TGTGCCAGCAGTCACGGGGGGTACTCCTACAATGAGCAGTTCTTC; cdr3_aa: CASSHGGYSYNEQFF
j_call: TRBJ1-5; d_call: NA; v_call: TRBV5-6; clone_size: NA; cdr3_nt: TGTGCCAGCAGCTTGGCGGCCAGGGTCGGCCAGCCCCAGCATTTT; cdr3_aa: CASSLAARVGQPQHF
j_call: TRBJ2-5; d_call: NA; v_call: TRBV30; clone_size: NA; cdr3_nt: TGTGCCTGGAGTCCCCGACAGACAGAAGAGACCCAGTACTTC; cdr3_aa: CAWSPRQTEETQYF
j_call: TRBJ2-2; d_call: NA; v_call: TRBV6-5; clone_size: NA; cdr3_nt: TGTGCCACGCCCAGGGGCAGTTCCGGGGAGCTGTTTTTT; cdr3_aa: CATPRGSSGELFF
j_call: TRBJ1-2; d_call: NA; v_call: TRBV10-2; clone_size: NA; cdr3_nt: TGCGCCAGCAGTGAGCAAGGGGACTATGGCTACACCTTC; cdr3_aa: CASSEQGDYGYTF
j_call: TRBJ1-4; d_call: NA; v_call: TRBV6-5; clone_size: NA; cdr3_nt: TGTGCCAGCAGTTCGGAAGCCACATTGAGGGGGAAGGGACTGTTTTTT; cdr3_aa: CASSSEATLRGKGLFF
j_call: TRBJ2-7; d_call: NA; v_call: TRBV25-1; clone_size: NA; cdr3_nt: TGTGCCAGCAGCTTATCCCCCTACGAGCAGTACTTC; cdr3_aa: CASSLSPYEQYF
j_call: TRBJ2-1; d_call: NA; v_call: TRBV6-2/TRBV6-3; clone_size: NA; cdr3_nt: TGTGCCAGCAGTCCCACTACTACTAGCAATGAGCAGTTCTTC; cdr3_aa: CASSPTTTSNEQFF
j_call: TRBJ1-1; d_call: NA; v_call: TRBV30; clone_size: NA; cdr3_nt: TGTGCCTGGCGCACGGACACTGAAGCTTTCTTT; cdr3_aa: CAWRTDTEAFF